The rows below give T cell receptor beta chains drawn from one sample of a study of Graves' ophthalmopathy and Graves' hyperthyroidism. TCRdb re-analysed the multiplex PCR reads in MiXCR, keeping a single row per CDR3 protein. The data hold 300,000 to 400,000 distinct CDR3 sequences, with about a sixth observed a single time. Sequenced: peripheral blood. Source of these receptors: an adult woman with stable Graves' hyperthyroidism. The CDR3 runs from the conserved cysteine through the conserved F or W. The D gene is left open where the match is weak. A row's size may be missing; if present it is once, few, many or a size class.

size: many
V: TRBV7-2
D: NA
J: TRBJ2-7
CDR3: CASSLGPGDEQYF
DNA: TGTGCCAGCAGCTTAGGTCCAGGGGACGAGCAGTACTTC

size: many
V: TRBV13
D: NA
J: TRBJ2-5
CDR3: CASSSYYSEETQYF
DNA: TGTGCCAGCAGCTCCTATTACAGCGAAGAGACCCAGTACTTC

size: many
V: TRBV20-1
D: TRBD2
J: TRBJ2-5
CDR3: CSARDAGGGETQYF
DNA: TGCAGTGCTAGAGACGCGGGGGGGGGAGAGACCCAGTACTTC

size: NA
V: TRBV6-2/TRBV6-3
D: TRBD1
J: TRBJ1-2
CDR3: CASRLDTGGGYTF
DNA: TGTGCCAGCCGGCTGGACACAGGGGGAGGCTACACCTTC

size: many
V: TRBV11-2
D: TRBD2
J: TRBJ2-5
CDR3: CASSPREGRETQYF
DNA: TGTGCCAGCAGCCCGAGGGAGGGCAGAGAGACCCAGTACTTC

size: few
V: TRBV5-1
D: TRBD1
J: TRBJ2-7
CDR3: CASSRPTGGPVEQYF
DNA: TGCGCCAGCAGCCGTCCGACAGGGGGCCCGGTTGAGCAGTACTTC

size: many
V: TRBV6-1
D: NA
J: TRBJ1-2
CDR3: CASSGPNYGYTF
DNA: TGTGCCAGCAGTGGGCCTAACTATGGCTACACCTTC

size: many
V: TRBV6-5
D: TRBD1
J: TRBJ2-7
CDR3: CASSYWGQGPYEQYF
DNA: TGTGCCAGCAGTTATTGGGGACAGGGACCCTACGAGCAGTACTTC

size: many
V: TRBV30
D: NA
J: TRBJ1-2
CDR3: CAWTGAPPYGYTF
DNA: TGTGCCTGGACAGGGGCTCCCCCCTATGGCTACACCTTC

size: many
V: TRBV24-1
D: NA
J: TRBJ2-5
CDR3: CATSDLDTKYQETQYF
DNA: TGTGCCACCAGTGATTTGGACACGAAATACCAAGAGACCCAGTACTTC

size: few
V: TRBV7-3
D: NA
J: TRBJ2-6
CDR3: CASSLMPARDTTALEANVLTF
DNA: TGTGCCAGCAGCTTAATGCCGGCTCGGGATACGACCGCTCTGGAGGCCAACGTCCTGACTTTC

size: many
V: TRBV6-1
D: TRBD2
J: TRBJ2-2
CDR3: CASSKPGLANTGELFF
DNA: TGTGCCAGCAGTAAGCCGGGACTAGCAAACACCGGGGAGCTGTTTTTT

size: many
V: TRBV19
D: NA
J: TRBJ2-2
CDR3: CASSAGELFF
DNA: TGTGCCAGTAGTGCCGGGGAGCTGTTTTTT

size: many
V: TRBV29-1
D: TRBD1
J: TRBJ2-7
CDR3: CSVGPTGIYEQYF
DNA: TGCAGCGTTGGCCCGACAGGGATCTACGAGCAGTACTTC

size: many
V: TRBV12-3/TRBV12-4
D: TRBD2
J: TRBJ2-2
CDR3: CASSPGTSGTGELFF
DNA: TGTGCCAGCAGTCCCGGGACTAGCGGGACCGGGGAGCTGTTTTTT

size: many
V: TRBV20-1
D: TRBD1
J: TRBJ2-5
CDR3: CSVGGTGGDGTQYF
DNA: TGCAGTGTCGGTGGGACAGGGGGAGATGGGACCCAGTACTTC

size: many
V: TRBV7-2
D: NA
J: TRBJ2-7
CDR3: CASSPDTFSYEQYF
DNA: TGTGCCAGCAGCCCGGATACTTTTTCCTACGAGCAGTACTTC

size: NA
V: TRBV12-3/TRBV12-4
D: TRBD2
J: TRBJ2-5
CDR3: CASSLTGTNQETQYF
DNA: TGTGCCAGCAGCCTCACTGGGACTAATCAAGAGACCCAGTACTTC

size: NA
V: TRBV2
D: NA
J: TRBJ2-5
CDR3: CASRPGTLHETQYF
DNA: TGTGCCAGCAGACCCGGGACACTCCATGAGACCCAGTACTTC

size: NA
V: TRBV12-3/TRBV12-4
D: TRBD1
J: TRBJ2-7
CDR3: CASSEQGYNEQYF
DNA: TGTGCCAGCAGTGAACAGGGGTACAACGAGCAGTACTTC

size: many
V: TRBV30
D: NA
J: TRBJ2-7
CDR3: CAWSTPGPVGLEQYF
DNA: TGTGCCTGGAGCACCCCGGGTCCCGTGGGGCTCGAGCAGTACTTC